Following are 24 T cell receptor beta chains from one sample sequenced in a study of cytomegalovirus exposure and HLA in healthy donors. The protocol was immunoSEQ multiplex PCR, while the TCRdb copy is restricted to in-frame clones and leaves out a portion. The top ten hold about 2% of the sample, which has over 100,000 clones, 88% seen once. Sequencing used PBMCs. The receptors were sampled from a young woman in good health and CMV-seronegative.

This rearrangement joins TRBV7-9 to TRBJ2-7; 7 bases fit TRBD1. Losses at the gene ends were 5 bases for V and 2 bases for J; bases not matched to a gene: 6. CDR1 and CDR2 (germline): SEHNR, FQNEAQ (reference sequence). The CDR3 runs to 14 residues. The CDR3 is CASSRQGGTYEQYF. The CDR3 nucleotides read TGTGCCAGCAGCAGACAGGGCGGTACCTACGAGCAGTACTTC.

V is TRBV2 and J is TRBJ1-5, with D possibly TRBD1 on 5 matching bases. This CDR3 is 13 amino acids long. Germline V gene sequence: CDR1 SNHLY, CDR2 FYNNEI. With 8 bases removed from V and 8 bases from J, the gap between germline ends came to 16 bases. CDR3 sequence: CASDGAGREPQHF. CDR3 sequence (DNA): TGTGCCAGCGATGGGGCTGGCCGGGAGCCCCAGCATTTT.

The V and J genes are TRBV28 and TRBJ1-1; maybe TRBD1 (5 bases). The CDR3 totals 13 residues. V lost 4 bases to trimming and J lost 4 bases, with 10 bases between them. Germline lookup yields CDR1 MDHEN and CDR2 SYDVKM. CDR3: CASSSVRGTEAFF. Written as DNA, the CDR3 is TGTGCCAGCAGTTCCGTTAGGGGCACTGAAGCTTTCTTT. Looking up the rest from reference TRBV28 and TRBJ1-1 gives the full variable domain: DVKVTQSSRYLVKRTGEKVFLECVQDMDHENMFWYRQDPGLGLRLIYFSYDVKMKEKGDIPEGYSVSREKKERFSLILESASTNQTSMYLCASSSVRGTEAFFGQGTRLTVV.

The chain is built from TRBV7-6 and TRBJ1-3; D unresolved. The CDR3 length is 13 residues. The germline V gene has CDR1 SGHVS and CDR2 FNYEAQ. The V and J ends lost 8 bases and 3 bases respectively, with 11 bases between them. The CDR3 spells CASAEANGNTIYF. CDR3 nucleotides: TGTGCCAGCGCTGAGGCAAATGGAAACACCATATATTTT.

This clone showed up just once. The V call is TRBV28, the J call TRBJ1-1; D is ambiguous. The CDR3 has 11 amino acids. Trimming cost V 1 base and J 10 bases, with 7 bases left between them. In germline, CDR1 is MDHEN, CDR2 SYDVKM. The CDR3 spells CASSLSRRAFF. As DNA, the CDR3 is TGTGCCAGCAGTTTATCCCGGAGAGCTTTCTTT. Looking up the rest from reference TRBV28 and TRBJ1-1 gives the full variable domain: DVKVTQSSRYLVKRTGEKVFLECVQDMDHENMFWYRQDPGLGLRLIYFSYDVKMKEKGDIPEGYSVSREKKERFSLILESASTNQTSMYLCASSLSRRAFFGQGTRLTVV.

The chain is built from TRBV7-9 and TRBJ2-1, with a possible D match to TRBD2 (6 bases). Between the trimmed V and J ends, which lost 5 bases and 5 bases, there was a span of 22 bases. Germline V CDR1 and CDR2: SEHNR, FQNEAQ (reference sequence). This CDR3 contains 17 residues. In DNA form, the CDR3 reads TGTGCCAGCAGCCCCGAGCTCCTGACTGAGCGGGACAATGAGCAGTTCTTC. Protein sequence: CASSPELLTERDNEQFF.

This clone has more than one count but fewer than ten. The V call is TRBV30, the J call TRBJ1-5; no clear D gene. Per germline, CDR1 GTSNPN and CDR2 SVGIG (reference sequence). Trimming removed 2 bases at V and 4 bases at J, with 9 bases between. CDR3 length: 13 residues. CDR3 protein: CAWSTRENQPQHF. CDR3 nucleotides: TGTGCCTGGAGTACGAGAGAAAATCAGCCCCAGCATTTT. The entire variable domain, with the rest obtained from reference TRBV30 and TRBJ1-5, is as follows: SQTIHQWPATLVQPVGSPLSLECTVEGTSNPNLYWYRQAAGRGLQLLFYSVGIGQISSEVPQNLSASRPQDRQFILSSKKLLLSDSGFYLCAWSTRENQPQHFGDGTRLSIL.

The rearrangement links TRBV2 to TRBJ2-6, with D maybe TRBD2 (6 bases). Trimming removed 1 base at V and 3 bases at J, with 10 bases between. In germline, CDR1 is SNHLY, CDR2 FYNNEI. The CDR3 covers 16 residues. The CDR3 loop reads CASSEVGTLGANVLTF. The CDR3 DNA is TGTGCCAGCAGTGAAGTAGGGACTCTTGGGGCCAACGTCCTGACTTTC. Full variable domain (rest looked up from reference TRBV2 and TRBJ2-6): EPEVTQTPSHQVTQMGQEVILRCVPISNHLYFYWYRQILGQKVEFLVSFYNNEISEKSEIFDDQFSVERPDGSNFTLKIRSTKLEDSAMYFCASSEVGTLGANVLTFGAGSRLTVL.

The chain carries TRBV28 and TRBJ2-7; possibly TRBD2 for D (6 bases). Germline-derived CDR1 and CDR2 are MDHEN and SYDVKM. Trimming cost V 5 bases and J 2 bases, with 16 bases left between them. CDR3 length: 15 residues. DNA for the CDR3: TGTGCCAGCAGTACCCGCGGGGACCCCCCCTACGAGCAGTACTTC. Its protein product is CASSTRGDPPYEQYF.

CDR3 protein: CASSYIRGLNTEAFF. CDR3 sequence (DNA): TGTGCCAGCAGTTACATCAGGGGCCTGAACACTGAAGCTTTCTTT. This chain uses TRBV28 with TRBJ1-1; maybe TRBD1 (6 bases). The CDR3 has 15 amino acids. The germline V gene has CDR1 MDHEN and CDR2 SYDVKM. Trimming shortened V by 4 bases and J by 0 bases, and 12 bases separated the two germline ends.

V is TRBV19 and J is TRBJ2-7; 9 nucleotides align to TRBD1. Germline CDR1 reads LNHDA; CDR2 reads SQIVND (reference sequence). The CDR3 contains 14 residues. Losses at the gene ends were 5 bases for V and 4 bases for J; bases not matched to a gene: 6. The CDR3 protein is CASSAGTGRYEQYF. Here the CDR3 DNA reads TGTGCCAGTAGTGCCGGGACAGGGAGGTACGAGCAGTACTTC.

The CDR3 region is CASSLGQVAYEQYF. The CDR3 nucleotides read TGTGCCAGCAGTCTTGGACAGGTAGCCTACGAGCAGTACTTC. The rearrangement uses TRBV28 and TRBJ2-7; 7 bases fit TRBD1. Trimming at V came to 5 bases and at J to 2 bases, leaving 6 bases not matched to a gene. From germline, CDR1 is MDHEN and CDR2 SYDVKM. CDR3 length equals 14 residues.

The chain couples TRBV18 to TRBJ2-7; maybe TRBD2 (6 bases). The germline CDR1 and CDR2 sequences are KGHSH and LQKENI. The length of the CDR3 is 12 residues. V was clipped by 8 bases and J by 5 bases, with 13 bases between them. CDR3 protein: CASQIGGNEQYF. CDR3 nucleotide sequence: TGTGCCAGCCAAATAGGAGGGAACGAGCAGTACTTC.

This clone was detected a few times. V and J are TRBV7-9 and TRBJ2-7; TRBD1 matches 7 bases. Unmatched junction bases numbered 4, after V lost 8 bases and J lost 3 bases. The CDR3 is 12 residues long. Germline loops: CDR1 SEHNR, CDR2 FQNEAQ (reference sequence). In nucleotides, the CDR3 is TGTGCCAGCGAATCAGGGGGCTACGAGCAGTACTTC. Translation gives CASESGGYEQYF.

The chain uses TRBV15 and TRBJ1-5; possible D gene TRBD1, 6 bases. Germline assignment: CDR1 LNHNV and CDR2 YYDKDF (reference sequence). CDR3 length: 17 amino acids. Trimming took 3 bases from V and 2 from J, leaving 17 bases between them. The CDR3 is CATSRGAGTNGNQPQHF. The CDR3 DNA reads TGTGCCACCAGCAGGGGGGCGGGTACGAACGGCAATCAGCCCCAGCATTTT.

The CDR3 nucleotides are TGCGCCAGCAGCCAGAAAATTGGGGCAGCCGCTAACTATGGCTACACCTTC. This gives the protein CASSQKIGAAANYGYTF. The chain combines TRBV4-1 with TRBJ1-2; a weak D match, TRBD1 (5 bases). Germline assignment: CDR1 MGHRA and CDR2 YSYEKL. This CDR3 is 17 amino acids long. V gave up 3 bases and J gave up 0 bases, with 17 bases separating them.

The chain recombines TRBV6-5 with TRBJ1-4, with unresolved D. Germline-derived CDR1 and CDR2 are MNHEY and SVGAGI. Trimming cost V 2 bases and J 2 bases, with 9 bases left between them. The CDR3 has 15 amino acids. The CDR3 bases are TGTGCCAGCAGTTACACGGGGAATACTAATGAAAAACTGTTTTTT. This codes for CASSYTGNTNEKLFF.

The chain links TRBV5-1 to TRBJ1-2; D call uncertain. The CDR3 consists of 13 residues. V lost 4 bases and J 4 bases, leaving 11 bases between the germline ends. CDR1 is SGHRS, CDR2 YFSETQ, per germline. CDR3 region: CASSPDNGYGYTF. CDR3 in DNA: TGCGCCAGCAGCCCTGATAACGGCTATGGCTACACCTTC. Variable domain in full (rest from reference TRBV5-1 and TRBJ1-2): KAGVTQTPRYLIKTRGQQVTLSCSPISGHRSVSWYQQTPGQGLQFLFEYFSETQRNKGNFPGRFSGRQFSNSRSEMNVSTLELGDSALYLCASSPDNGYGYTFGSGTRLTVV.

V is TRBV30 and J is TRBJ2-7; possibly TRBD1 for D (6 bases). CDR1 and CDR2 from the germline V gene are GTSNPN and SVGIG (reference sequence). The CDR3 extends over 14 amino acids. The V gene lost 3 bases and the J gene lost 4 bases, with 16 bases spanning the gap. The CDR3 here is CAWSDRGGRYEQYF. The DNA of the CDR3 is TGTGCCTGGAGCGATCGAGGGGGTCGGTACGAGCAGTACTTC.

The chain carries TRBV30 and TRBJ2-1, with TRBD1 identical over 7 bases. CDR1 is GTSNPN, CDR2 SVGIG, per germline (reference sequence). The CDR3 spans 14 residues. J lost 0 bases, V lost 4 bases, and 3 bases had no gene match. Here the CDR3 reads CAWTGTVSYNEQFF. As DNA, the CDR3 is TGTGCCTGGACGGGGACAGTCTCCTACAATGAGCAGTTCTTC.

DNA of the CDR3: TGTGCCAGCAGTGACGGGTCAGGGGGGATATGGCCTTCCGAGCAGTACTTC. It is translated as CASSDGSGGIWPSEQYF. J is TRBJ2-7 and V is TRBV28; D possibly corresponds to TRBD1 (7 bases). The CDR3 sequence is 17 residues long. CDR1 and CDR2 (germline): MDHEN, SYDVKM. V was pared by 5 bases and J by 6 bases, with 26 bases between.

The chain is built from TRBV6-1 and TRBJ2-7; the match to TRBD2 covers 8 bases. J lost 6 bases, V lost 4 bases, and 5 bases had no gene match. The CDR3 loop spans 13 amino acids. The germline V gene has CDR1 MNHNS and CDR2 SASEGT. The CDR3: CASSGGLVPEQYF. The CDR3 region has the DNA TGTGCCAGCAGTGGGGGACTAGTTCCCGAGCAGTACTTC.

The table lists this clone with a few counts. CDR3 region: CASSFLQQGHYEQYF. The CDR3 DNA sequence: TGTGCCAGCAGCTTTCTTCAACAGGGTCACTACGAGCAGTACTTC. This rearrangement joins TRBV7-8 to TRBJ2-7, with D possibly TRBD1 on 6 matching bases. The CDR3 covers 15 residues. The V gene lost 3 bases and the J gene lost 3 bases, with 15 bases spanning the gap. Germline V gene lookup returns CDR1 SGHVS and CDR2 FQNEAQ.

V gene TRBV4-1 combines with J gene TRBJ2-3; TRBD1 might be the D (6 bases). The length of the CDR3 is 13 residues. V was clipped by 0 bases and J by 7 bases, with 8 bases between them. The germline V gene encodes CDR1 MGHRA and CDR2 YSYEKL. DNA of the CDR3: TGCGCCAGCAGCCAAGATCAGGGGAATACGCAGTATTTT. Amino acids: CASSQDQGNTQYF.